One TCR beta chain is described in this entry. Different DNA sequences within this sample yield the same CDR3. The data originate from a study of blood T cell repertoires in COVID-19. The overall study: Italy, Spain and the United States were the sources of the convalescent and acute COVID-19 samples.

The Seattle patients, enrolled during active infection, were followed longitudinally. Germline V CDR1 and CDR2: SGHRS, YFSETQ. Germline trimming cut 4 bases from V and 0 bases from J; bases unmatched to any gene: 4. This CDR3 has 15 amino acids. Per the study methods: Reference gene primers were amplified, and this amplification served to estimate nucleated cell counts. Some clones are missing from TCRdb's copy, which holds only in-frame ones; the method was immunoSEQ multiplex PCR. That table furnishes V, J and clone size, whereas the DNA furnished D and trimming. Seen here are 410,000 or so clones, 89% observed once, and the top ten hold around 1.5%.

The chain combines TRBV5-1 with TRBJ1-5, with 7 positions matching TRBD1. Sequencing used peripheral blood. The sequence was collected from a woman between 35 and 50 years old with COVID-19, enrolled during active disease. The DNA for the CDR3 is TGCGCCAGCAGCCTCGGGACAGATAGCAATCAGCCCCAGCATTTT. Its translation is CASSLGTDSNQPQHF.